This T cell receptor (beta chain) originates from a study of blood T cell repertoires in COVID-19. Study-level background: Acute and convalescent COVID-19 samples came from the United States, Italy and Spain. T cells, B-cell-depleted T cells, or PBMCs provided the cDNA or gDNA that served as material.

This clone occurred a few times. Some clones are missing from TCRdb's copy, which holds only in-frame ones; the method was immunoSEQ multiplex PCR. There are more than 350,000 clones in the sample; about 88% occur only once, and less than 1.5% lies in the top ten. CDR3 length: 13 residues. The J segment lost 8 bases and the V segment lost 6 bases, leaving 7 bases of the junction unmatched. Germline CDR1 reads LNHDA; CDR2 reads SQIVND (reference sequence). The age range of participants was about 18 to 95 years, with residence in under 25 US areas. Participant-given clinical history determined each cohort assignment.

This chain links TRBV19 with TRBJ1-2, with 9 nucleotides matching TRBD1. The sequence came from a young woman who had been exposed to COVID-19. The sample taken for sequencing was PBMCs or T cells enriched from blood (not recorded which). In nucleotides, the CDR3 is TGTGCCAGTAGCCGGGACAGGGCGAGGGGCTACACCTTC. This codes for CASSRDRARGYTF.